This entry is about one TCR beta chain. Its target is not known. This sample stems from a study of OX40 agonist ivuxolimab in advanced cancers. As for the study in general: The eligibility criteria allowed prior anti-PD-1, anti-PD-L1 or anti-CTLA-4 therapy, and approximately 40% had some. Study-wide results and limits: Relative to CD4+ cells, CD8+ T cells on average had more expanded clones. With doses of 0.1 to 3.0 mg/kg, CD4+ and CD8+ blood T cells had undergone clonal expansion by week 6.

The CDR3 sequence is 14 residues long. Trimming left V 0 bases short and J 5 bases short, with 11 bases between. CDR1 is SGHKS, CDR2 YYEKEE, per germline (reference sequence). Some clones are missing from TCRdb's copy, which holds only in-frame ones; the method was immunoSEQ multiplex PCR. The sample lists approximately 24,000 clones, 84% occurring once. The chain couples TRBV5-5 to TRBJ2-5; TRBD2 might be the D (6 bases). The receptor's source is an adult with an advanced solid tumor such as melanoma, head and neck, liver or kidney cancer. Sequenced here: CD4+ or CD8+ T cells sorted from blood, sampled in a trial of the OX40 agonist ivuxolimab. Written as DNA, the CDR3 is TGTGCCAGCAGCTTGGACCCGGGGGTGGAGACCCAGTACTTC. Protein sequence: CASSLDPGVETQYF.